Below, 8 T cell receptor beta chains from the same sample are listed, as sequenced in a study of blood T cell repertoires in COVID-19. Assay: immunoSEQ multiplex PCR; the TCRdb copy retains only in-frame clones and omits some. Found here are 200,000 to 250,000 clones, about 83% of them singletons; the top ten hold roughly 7%. Sequencing was performed on peripheral blood. All receptors come from a woman aged 50 to 65 with acute or convalescent COVID-19.

CDR3 DNA sequence: TGTGCCAGCAGTTTGGCGGTGCGGAACTCCTACAATGAGCAGTTCTTC. It yields the protein CASSLAVRNSYNEQFF. The chain carries TRBV28 and TRBJ2-1, with D unclear. Per the germline V gene, CDR1 is MDHEN and CDR2 is SYDVKM. The CDR3 runs to 16 residues. Trimming left V 3 bases short and J 0 bases short, with 12 bases between.

The gene calls are TRBV29-1 and TRBJ1-4; D might be TRBD1 (5 bases). V lost 6 bases and J 7 bases, leaving 15 bases between the germline ends. In germline, CDR1 is SQVTM, CDR2 ANQGSEA. The CDR3 is 13 residues long. CDR3 DNA sequence: TGCAGCGTCTATAGACAAGGGGTTGAAAAACTGTTTTTT. Translating gives CSVYRQGVEKLFF.

The rearrangement joins TRBV28 to TRBJ1-2; 12 bases line up with TRBD1. This CDR3 region has 19 residues. Germline V lookup: CDR1 MDHEN, CDR2 SYDVKM. Unmatched junction bases numbered 19, after V lost 7 bases and J lost 4 bases. The CDR3 DNA is TGTGCCAGCAATTCCCCCGGGACAGGGGGCCGGGGGGGACTCTATGGCTACACCTTC. Residues: CASNSPGTGGRGGLYGYTF.

This rearrangement joins TRBV4-2 to TRBJ2-2; D remains unclear. CDR1 is LGHNA and CDR2 is YNFKEQ in the germline V gene. CDR3 length equals 14 residues. V lost 0 bases and J 3 bases, leaving 5 bases between the germline ends. The chain's CDR3 is CASSQERYTGELFF. CDR3 nucleotide sequence: TGTGCCAGCAGCCAAGAGAGGTACACCGGGGAGCTGTTTTTT.

V usage is TRBV28 and J usage is TRBJ1-1; D remains ambiguous. The CDR3 consists of 11 residues. CDR1 is MDHEN and CDR2 is SYDVKM in the germline V gene. V dropped 7 bases and J dropped 3 bases, with 6 bases sitting between them. The CDR3 region is CASNRDTEAFF. The CDR3 DNA follows: TGTGCCAGCAATCGAGACACTGAAGCTTTCTTT.

This clone was detected once. CDR3 amino acids: CASSLLGGNTEAFF. Written as DNA, the CDR3 is TGTGCCAGCAGCCTTCTCGGCGGGAACACTGAAGCTTTCTTT. The chain recombines TRBV14 with TRBJ1-1; D is ambiguous. The germline CDR1 and CDR2 sequences are SGHDN and FVKESK. The CDR3 is 14 residues long. Trimming pared 4 bases from V and 1 base from J, leaving 10 bases between.

The CDR3 spells CASSQDWRGLQYF. The CDR3 nucleotides read TGCGCCAGCAGCCAAGATTGGCGGGGACTTCAGTACTTC. The chain carries TRBV4-1 and TRBJ2-4; a possible D gene is TRBD2 (6 bases). Trimming took 0 bases from V and 11 from J, leaving 11 bases between them. Germline assignment: CDR1 MGHRA and CDR2 YSYEKL. CDR3 length: 13 residues.

This clone was seen once. Other nucleotide sequences in the sample specify the same CDR3. The genes are TRBV5-1 and TRBJ2-3, with a tentative D call TRBD1 (5 bases). Per the germline V gene, CDR1 is SGHRS and CDR2 is YFSETQ. V lost 0 bases and J 1 base, leaving 9 bases between the germline ends. The CDR3 loop spans 15 amino acids. CDR3 region: CASSLEGARTDTQYF. The DNA for the CDR3 is TGCGCCAGCAGCTTGGAAGGGGCCCGCACAGATACGCAGTATTTT.